The source of this T cell receptor beta chain is a study of identical twins. No donor was unhealthy or non-Caucasian. This clonotype was observed a few times. Its antigen is currently unknown. Per germline, CDR1 MNHNS and CDR2 SASEGT. The germline V and J ends were trimmed by 5 bases and 2 bases, with 30 bases remaining between them. The CDR3 length is 21 residues. TCRdb redid the calling of the 5' RACE reads with MiXCR, one entry per CDR3 protein. This table has roughly 240,000 distinct CDR3 sequences, approximately 8% appearing once. Points from the study as a whole: Insertion counts were lower in abundant cord blood beta clonotypes, a trend that memory repertoires did not show.

The same sample was also studied in work on yellow fever vaccine responses in identical twins.

Sequenced sample: CD8+ T cells sorted from blood. The rearrangement joins TRBV6-1 to TRBJ2-2; either TRBD1 or TRBD2 may fit D (5 bases each). This clonotype originated in a woman aged 18 to 35 in good health. The chain's CDR3 is CASSQDPASWKGTDNTGELFF. CDR3 nucleotides: TGTGCCAGCAGTCAAGATCCAGCGAGTTGGAAAGGGACGGATAACACCGGGGAGCTGTTTTTT.